The TCR beta chain described here comes from a study of cytomegalovirus exposure and HLA in healthy donors. PCR involved 60 Vbeta and 13 Jbeta primers. The data were produced by immunoSEQ multiplex PCR, yet TCRdb's version contains in-frame clones alone and is incomplete. The sample has about 110,000 clones, roughly 79% seen once. Sequenced material: PBMCs. This TCR was recovered from a woman aged 25-40 years in good health and CMV-seronegative.

CDR3 loop: CAWSVLNEKLFF. In DNA, the CDR3 is TGTGCCTGGAGTGTACTTAATGAAAAACTGTTTTTT. J is TRBJ1-4 and V is TRBV30, with D unclear. Trimming left V 0 bases short and J 4 bases short, with 3 bases between. There are 12 residues in the CDR3. Germline lookup yields CDR1 GTSNPN and CDR2 SVGIG (reference sequence).